This record covers a single T cell receptor (beta chain). The antigen it binds to is not known. There are no base qualities to consult, and no much larger clone falls within one base. Libraries were made using the immunoSEQ multiplex PCR assay. A mixture of 60 forward primers for TCR Vbeta segments and 13 reverse primers for TCR Jbeta segments was used in the multiplex PCR. The CDR3 region of rearranged TCR beta genes was amplified from genomic DNA with a multiplex PCR assay. The amplified TCR beta libraries were sequenced on the Illumina HiSeq System as 87-base-pair reads. The study's own analysis went as follows. In a later analysis, some 80 million unique TCR beta chains were counted across the 690 or so repertoires, and roughly 9.9 million of these chains were shared by at least two donors. To remove PCR and sequencing errors, raw reads were error-corrected and collapsed into unique sequences using a nearest-neighbor algorithm that merged closely related sequences. CDR3 sequences were aligned to IMGT reference sequences to assign V, D and J gene segments. For a sequence to be retained, at least a six-nucleotide match to both a V gene segment and a J gene segment was required. Rearrangements were classified as productive when the CDR3 lacked stop codons and remained in frame with V and J, and all other rearrangements were classified as non-productive. Following IMGT convention, CDR3 was defined as the stretch from the second conserved V-encoded cysteine up to the conserved J-encoded phenylalanine. The earlier analysis of about 610 of the donors excluded any sequence lacking an unambiguous match to a single V gene segment. In an earlier analysis of approximately 590 of the donors, V segments were called functional above 56.7% productive rearrangements and were called segregating when the between-donor standard deviation exceeded 5%. A statistical classification framework was developed to diagnose cytomegalovirus status using the catalog of TCR beta chain sequences. V and J gene assignment, in a later analysis, came from comparing TCR nucleotide sequences with IMGT/GENE-DB human TR gene sequences. The TCRdist pipeline was used in a later analysis to assign CDR3 sequences and most-parsimonious VDJ recombination scenarios. In a later analysis, each TCR beta chain was defined by its CDR3 amino acid sequence together with its V-gene family, and reads without a unique V-gene family were excluded. To address suspected cross-contamination and a sequencing artifact, a later analysis removed roughly 640 highly shared, low-generation-probability nucleotide sequences. A later analysis calculated a clonal expansion index for each public chain from normalized within-repertoire ranks of inferred template counts. A later analysis computed generation probabilities with a VDJ recombination model fitted to out-of-frame rearrangements, and checked the results against IGoR. In a later analysis, hypergeometric tests were used to score TCR-TCR, TCR-HLA and TCR-CMV co-occurrence, with a repertoire-size bias correction applied to TCR pairs. To estimate false discovery rates, a later analysis permuted the HLA or CMV assignments 20 times. A later analysis grouped co-occurring TCRs with DBSCAN, adding TCRdist sequence similarity when clustering within HLA-allele-positive subsets. Co-occurrence clustering excluded repertoires with fewer than 30,000 or more than 120,000 public chains, plus five with anomalous nucleotide sharing. TCRdb took over this immuneACCESS table, retaining in-frame rearrangements with V and J assigned. Such tables are incomplete; in checked studies, under half of the missing clones stem from an unresolved V gene, and the remainder is unexplained. Clone size and V and J calls were adopted from that table, with D and trimming inferred from the DNA. This sample holds some 65,000 clones; 78% were observed only once. The leading ten clones occupy 3% of the sample.

The data were obtained in a study of cytomegalovirus exposure and HLA in healthy donors (dated by TCRdb to the late 2010s). Some background on the complete study: An earlier analysis of some 500 of the donors reported roughly 270 Gb of sequence data and some 120 million unique TCR beta sequences from some 180 million T cells. An early release covering around 630 HLA-typed donors comprised 250 to 350 gigabases of sequencing data and roughly 86 million unique TCR sequences. Of the roughly 400 genotyped donors, 81% were placed in the genetic ancestry cluster associated with self-reported Caucasian donors. The aim of the study was to test whether cataloging public T cell receptors could identify signatures of past pathogen exposure. The study profiled the T cell repertoires of hundreds of subjects by immunosequencing and related them to cytomegalovirus serostatus. Besides the first cohort of about 730 subjects, a separate validation cohort made up of 90 to 150 different subjects was used. To predict cytomegalovirus infection status, the study combined high-throughput TCR immunosequencing, statistical association of individual TCRs with disease status, and machine learning. A later analysis re-examined previously published TCR beta repertoires from roughly 720 donors and added high-resolution HLA genotyping to investigate patterns of TCR occurrence. Rather than drawing on any new phenotypic data, the later analysis identified candidate immune exposures from TCR beta sequences and the way those sequences occurred across donors. In an earlier analysis of 587 of the donors, high-throughput TCR beta sequencing was used to judge whether each TCR beta V gene segment behaved as functional or pseudogenic. Donor age, sex, ethnicity and CMV serostatus were compiled alongside the repertoire data. A later genetic analysis used genome-wide SNP genotypes for about three fifths of the 666 donors, treating that subset as a discovery cohort. Every discovery cohort repertoire had been produced on one sequencing platform. HLA typing covered class I and class II loci at four-digit resolution. Typing coverage varied by locus: roughly 620-640 donors for A, B, C, DRB1 and DQB1; roughly 500 for DQA1; 606 for DPA1; about 450 for DPB1. A few DR-DQ haplotypes were handled as single units for association and clustering because linkage in the cohort was strong. Among some 400 genotyped donors of the cohort, an average of approximately 240,000 unique TCR beta nucleotide sequences were sequenced per donor, roughly a sixth of them non-productive. On the study overall, not on this receptor specifically: Because counts were too low, approximately 15 rarely observed V segments, including chromosome 9 orphons, were excluded from the earlier analysis of 587 of the donors. Presence/absence analyses assumed roughly uniform sequencing depth across donors, an assumption that may not hold. Assigning TCR associations to individual alleles was difficult when HLA alleles, especially DR and DQ, strongly co-occurred. A later analysis reported that several top co-occurrence clusters appeared linked to parvovirus B19, influenza, CMV and Epstein-Barr virus. Correlated functional status among segregating V segments might be attributable to linkage disequilibrium, but an unknown experimental factor could not be ruled out. The only immune exposure information available for the cohort was CMV serostatus. An association between a missense DCLRE1C variant and V-gene and J-gene trimming of TCR beta chains was found in a later genetic analysis and replicated in an independent cohort. Most TCR sequences were seen in very few donors, while some public TCRs were found in many individuals. Only TCR beta chains were sequenced in this cohort, and the absence of alpha or paired-chain data limited detectable features. The authors suggested that the approach could potentially be generalized to other disease states and immunological phenotypes. Three of the identified cytomegalovirus-associated TCR beta chains were confirmed in vitro to be specific for cytomegalovirus antigens. In a later analysis, HLA-associated TCR beta chains were found to be more clonally expanded and to have lower generation probabilities than equally common non-associated chains. In the study, around 150 TCR beta chains were listed as associated with cytomegalovirus. The 87-base-pair reads could not distinguish some IMGT-functional V segments, including TRBV6-2 and TRBV6-3, so those segments were excluded. Broadly in line with IMGT annotations, most TCR beta V segments showed up in productive rearrangements about 90% or about 30% of the time in an earlier analysis of several hundred of the donors. The classifier was reported to diagnose cytomegalovirus status with high specificity and sensitivity in both the original cohort and the validation cohort. According to a later analysis, TCR association rates differed among HLA loci, with DRB1 alleles showing the most associated TCRs and HLA-C alleles showing the fewest. A later analysis found that most CMV-associated TCR beta chains appeared HLA-restricted, with HLA associations seemingly driven largely by CMV exposure. A later analysis associated about 16,000 TCR beta sequences with specific HLA alleles at a false discovery rate of 0.05. A further reported finding was that TCR beta sequences accurately predicted the HLA-A and HLA-B alleles for most subjects in the first cohort. Because HLA typing was missing for some donors at each locus, association tests included only the typed subset. A group of highly shared sequence variants was considered likely to be a technical artifact of the sequencing pipeline. In a later genetic analysis, fewer N-insertions in productive TCRs were reported among donors in an Asian-associated ancestry cluster than the approximately 710-donor mean.

The cohort consisted of 600 or so healthy bone marrow donors. At the time of sampling, all cohort members were nominally healthy, though unrecorded immune exposures were likely present. The donor was CMV seropositive and was included in the group of 270 or so seropositive cohort members. Every donor gave a peripheral blood sample, and the peripheral blood mononuclear cells from that sample were used for TCR beta sequencing. The Qiagen DNeasy Blood Extraction Kit was used to extract genomic DNA from the blood cell samples. Including cysteine and phenylalanine, the CDR3 has 13 amino acids. The only DNA kept is the CDR3, 39 bases in frame from the first base. V is pared back by 3 bases and J by 2 bases, with 5 bases lying between the germline termini. CDR1 and CDR2, looked up from the germline V gene, are SGHDT and YYEEEE.

The origin of this receptor is a girl aged 5-17 years in good health and CMV-seropositive. Sequencing input: PBMCs. The chain employs TRBV5-6 and TRBJ2-2, with no confident D gene call. The DNA is as follows: TGTGCCAGCAGCTCTAAAAACACCGGGGAGCTGTTTTTT. This yields the protein CASSSKNTGELFF. The CDR3 plus the reference TRBV5-6 and TRBJ2-2 genes for the other parts give the full variable domain: DAGVTQSPTHLIKTRGQQVTLRCSPKSGHDTVSWYQQALGQGPQFIFQYYEEEERQRGNFPDRFSGHQFPNYSSELNVNALLLGDSALYLCASSSKNTGELFFGEGSRLTVL.